A single sample gave rise to the 22 T cell receptor beta chains below, sequenced in a study of radiotherapy plus CTLA-4 blockade in lung cancer. The assay was immunoSEQ multiplex PCR, and TCRdb's table has in-frame clones only and misses some. In the table there are about 120,000 clones, about 90% of which are singletons. Sequenced here: peripheral blood, sampled from a patient treated with radiotherapy plus ipilimumab. Source of these receptors: a human donor with non-small cell lung cancer that progressed on radiotherapy plus ipilimumab.

The gene calls are TRBV2 and TRBJ1-1, with D uncertain. The germline V gene encodes CDR1 SNHLY and CDR2 FYNNEI. Trimming stripped 8 bases from V and 0 bases from J, with 7 bases between. The CDR3 sequence is 12 residues long. This CDR3 reads CASRRMNTEAFF. The CDR3 DNA reads as TGTGCCAGCCGCCGGATGAACACTGAAGCTTTCTTT.

This clone showed up just a few times. The DNA for the CDR3 is TGTGCCAGCAGCAAAAAGCCCTGTCAGGGCGGGTACTTC. Translating gives CASSKKPCQGGYF. This sequence joins TRBV21-1 and TRBJ2-7; the D call of TRBD1 is as the table states it, not checked on the DNA. TRBV21-1 is shown as a pseudogene. CDR3 length: 13 amino acids.

CDR3 amino acids: CASSPTVGSTDTQYF. The CDR3 coding sequence is TGCGCCAGCAGCCCGACCGTAGGCAGCACAGATACGCAGTATTTT. The V call is TRBV5-1, the J call TRBJ2-3; D uncertain. The CDR3 length is 15 residues. V dropped 4 bases and J dropped 0 bases, with 12 bases sitting between them. In germline, CDR1 is SGHRS, CDR2 YFSETQ.

In its sample, this clone was seen a few times. The V gene is TRBV19, the J gene TRBJ1-4; no firm D call. The CDR3 is 13 amino acids. CDR1 is LNHDA, CDR2 SQIVND, per germline (reference sequence). The V and J ends lost 5 bases and 8 bases respectively, with 12 bases between them. CDR3 sequence (DNA): TGTGCCAGTAGTTTGCAGGTGGTGGAAAAACTGTTTTTT. It yields the protein CASSLQVVEKLFF.

The chain couples TRBV10-2 to TRBJ2-1, with D perhaps matching TRBD1 (6 bases). V was pared by 3 bases and J by 1 base, with 13 bases between. Germline V gene sequence: CDR1 WSHSY, CDR2 SAAADI. The CDR3 length is 16 residues. CDR3 protein: CASSEWQGPSYNEQFF. The CDR3 DNA sequence: TGCGCCAGCAGTGAATGGCAGGGGCCTTCCTACAATGAGCAGTTCTTC.

The V and J genes are TRBV4-1 and TRBJ2-7; D perhaps matches TRBD2 (6 bases). Germline V gives CDR1 MGHRA, CDR2 YSYEKL. The V end was cut by 4 bases, the J end by 3 bases, with 16 bases between. This CDR3 comprises 15 residues. The CDR3 nucleotides are TGCGCCAGCAGCCCAACGGGGGTGAGAAACTACGAGCAGTACTTC. The encoded protein is CASSPTGVRNYEQYF.

This chain links TRBV7-5 with TRBJ1-2; the D segment call TRBD1 is taken from the table without a DNA check. TRBV7-5 is classified as a pseudogene. This CDR3 has 16 residues. The CDR3 DNA sequence: TGTGCCAGAAGCTCGTTTGTGGACAGGGACAGCTATGGCTACACCTTC. Protein sequence: CARSSFVDRDSYGYTF.

The genes are TRBV14 and TRBJ2-5, with D possibly matching TRBD1 (7 bases). The CDR3 has 16 amino acids. The V gene lost 0 bases and the J gene lost 4 bases, with 15 bases spanning the gap. The germline V gene encodes CDR1 SGHDN and CDR2 FVKESK. CDR3 nucleotides: TGTGCCAGCAGCCAAGATCAGGGGGGAATCGGAGAGACCCAGTACTTC. Its translation is CASSQDQGGIGETQYF. The whole variable domain, remainder taken from reference TRBV14 and TRBJ2-5, is EAGVTQFPSHSVIEKGQTVTLRCDPISGHDNLYWYRRVMGKEIKFLLHFVKESKQDESGMPNNRFLAERTGGTYSTLKVQPAELEDSGVYFCASSQDQGGIGETQYFGPGTRLLVL.

This clone showed up just a few times. The gene calls are TRBV6-5 and TRBJ2-7, with 9 bases that match TRBD1. J gave up 7 bases and V 7 bases, and 14 bases lay outside the gene matches. The CDR3 is 15 residues long. Looked up from germline, CDR1 is MNHEY and CDR2 is SVGAGI. DNA of the CDR3: TGTGCCAGCACCACTGGGGGACAGGGCTGGCGGGAGCAGTACTTC. It encodes CASTTGGQGWREQYF.

The chain recombines TRBV2 with TRBJ2-3; D is ambiguous. V lost 4 bases to trimming and J lost 0 bases, with 8 bases between them. CDR1 and CDR2 from the germline V gene are SNHLY and FYNNEI. The CDR3 has 14 residues. The CDR3 loop is CASSVGTSTDTQYF. The DNA of the CDR3 is TGTGCCAGCAGTGTGGGCACTAGCACAGATACGCAGTATTTT.

The V call is TRBV10-3, the J call TRBJ2-1; the D gene could be TRBD1 or TRBD2 (5 bases each). The CDR3 runs 15 residues. Trimming took 6 bases from V and 2 from J, leaving 14 bases between them. Per the germline V gene, CDR1 is ENHRY and CDR2 is SYGVKD. CDR3 loop: CAIRPIGETYNEQFF. In DNA form, the CDR3 reads TGTGCCATCAGACCCATAGGGGAGACCTACAATGAGCAGTTCTTC.

This sequence joins TRBV7-2 and TRBJ2-1; possibly TRBD1 or TRBD2 for D (5 bases each). Germline V lookup: CDR1 SGHTA, CDR2 FQGNSA. The CDR3 spans 12 residues. The germline V and J ends were trimmed by 2 bases and 7 bases, with 6 bases remaining between them. CDR3 sequence: CASSLWGNEQFF. CDR3 nucleotide sequence: TGTGCCAGCAGCTTATGGGGGAATGAGCAGTTCTTC.

The CDR3 DNA is TGTGCCAGCAGCGTAGCGGGCGGGACGAACACCGGGGAGCTGTTTTTT. Protein sequence: CASSVAGGTNTGELFF. The J gene is TRBJ2-2, the V gene TRBV9; weak D call: TRBD2 (6 bases). Germline values: CDR1 SGDLS, CDR2 YYNGEE. CDR3 size: 16 residues. V was shortened by 0 bases and J by 0 bases, with 9 bases between the two germline ends.

V usage is TRBV4-2 and J usage is TRBJ1-2, with D tentatively TRBD1 (5 bases). From germline, CDR1 is LGHNA and CDR2 YNFKEQ. The CDR3 sequence is 14 residues long. The ends were cut back, 2 bases at V and 2 bases at J, with 9 bases in the middle. CDR3 loop: CASSQRGDNYGYTF. CDR3 bases: TGTGCCAGCAGCCAACGCGGGGACAACTATGGCTACACCTTC.

This clone was picked up one time. The chain employs TRBV19 and TRBJ2-2; D ambiguous. The V end was cut by 8 bases, the J end by 2 bases, with 15 bases between. This CDR3 is 15 amino acids long. CDR1 is LNHDA, CDR2 SQIVND, per germline (reference sequence). In DNA form, the CDR3 reads TGTGCCAGTGCGGCTCGGTCAGAAAACACCGGGGAGCTGTTTTTT. It encodes CASAARSENTGELFF.

This clone was counted between two and nine times. This chain connects TRBV10-3 to TRBJ2-7, with TRBD2 matching 8 bases. Germline V gives CDR1 ENHRY, CDR2 SYGVKD. This CDR3 is built from 13 residues. V was pared by 6 bases and J by 7 bases, with 8 bases of the junction left unmatched. This chain's CDR3 is CAISPQTSGEQYF. The CDR3 nucleotides are TGTGCCATCAGCCCTCAAACTAGCGGTGAGCAGTACTTC.

This chain joins TRBV6-1 and TRBJ1-1; weak D call: TRBD1 (6 bases). The germline CDR1 and CDR2 sequences are MNHNS and SASEGT. The CDR3 contains 11 residues. The V end was cut by 8 bases, the J end by 10 bases, with 14 bases between. The CDR3 here is CASGTIGAAFF. CDR3 DNA: TGTGCCAGCGGGACAATCGGCGCAGCTTTCTTT.

The chain links TRBV9 to TRBJ2-7, with 7 nucleotides matching TRBD2. Germline V lookup: CDR1 SGDLS, CDR2 YYNGEE. After removal of 0 bases from V and 5 bases from J, the junction contained 8 bases not matched to a gene. This CDR3 spans 15 amino acids. CDR3 sequence: CASSVDGLGVNEQYF. CDR3 DNA: TGTGCCAGCAGCGTAGATGGACTAGGAGTGAACGAGCAGTACTTC.

The chain combines TRBV30 with TRBJ2-5, with D unclear. Per the germline V gene, CDR1 is GTSNPN and CDR2 is SVGIG (reference sequence). V dropped 0 bases and J dropped 1 base, with 6 bases sitting between them. This CDR3 has 13 amino acids. The CDR3 sequence is CAWSVGRQETQYF. CDR3 DNA sequence: TGTGCCTGGAGTGTTGGCCGCCAAGAGACCCAGTACTTC.

The genes are TRBV29-1 and TRBJ1-3; D is unclear. The length of the CDR3 is 14 residues. V lost 2 bases, J lost 7 bases, and 15 bases lay in between. Germline loops: CDR1 SQVTM, CDR2 ANQGSEA. This CDR3 reads CSVERQDLGNTIYF. CDR3 in DNA: TGCAGCGTTGAAAGGCAGGATCTTGGGAACACCATATATTTT.

This clone was counted a few times. This sequence joins TRBV19 and TRBJ2-2; the match to TRBD2 covers 7 bases. Germline loops: CDR1 LNHDA, CDR2 SQIVND (reference sequence). The CDR3 is 14 residues long. V lost 5 bases to trimming and J lost 4 bases; unmatched junction nucleotides: 4. The CDR3 is CASSVWEGTGELFF. The CDR3 nucleotides are TGTGCCAGTAGTGTGTGGGAGGGCACCGGGGAGCTGTTTTTT.

This clone has only one observation. The chain carries TRBV5-4 and TRBJ2-2, with D possibly being TRBD2 (6 bases). The V end lost 3 bases, the J end lost 3 bases, and 12 bases lay between the germline ends. The germline CDR1 and CDR2 sequences are SGHNT and YYREEE (reference sequence). CDR3 size: 15 residues. In DNA form, the CDR3 reads TGTGCCAGCAGCTGGGGTGCGGGATACACCGGGGAGCTGTTTTTT. Translation gives CASSWGAGYTGELFF.